The clone carrying this TCR beta chain was detected a few times. The antigen remains undetermined. TCRdb analysed the reads with MiXCR anew, one entry per CDR3 protein. The sample lists approximately 500,000 distinct CDR3 sequences; 15% to 20% were seen once. The data are from a study of T cell repertoires in cytomegalovirus infection. Study-level information: Indicated by public TCR beta signatures were CMV infection and matching HLA type. Broader study findings: Individuals carrying CMV plus the relevant HLA were identified by cumulative frequency of public TCR beta families. The study found HLA-C-restricted CMV-specific TCR beta clonotypes dominating the ex vivo response.

V lost 3 bases, J lost 4 bases, and 8 bases stayed unmatched. The germline gives CDR1 MDHEN, CDR2 SYDVKM. The CDR3 runs to 17 residues. The receptor comes from a human donor in good health (CMV status not recorded). Some clones in this sample may be carry-over from other donors' samples. This chain uses TRBV28 with TRBJ2-3; 12 nucleotides line up with TRBD2. What was sequenced was CD8+ T cells from PBMCs. CDR3 DNA sequence: TGTGCCAGCAGTTTCCGGACTAGCGGGAAAGGCGCAGATACGCAGTATTTT. This sequence encodes CASSFRTSGKGADTQYF.